The 21 T cell receptor beta chains presented below share a single source sample, sequenced in a study of beta chain features in type 1 diabetes. Sequencing targeted expressed TCRB transcripts, as all isolated RNA had been reverse transcribed. Clones were sequenced by immunoSEQ multiplex PCR, and TCRdb holds only the in-frame ones, with some missing. The table records about 900,000 clones, about a sixth of them present only once. Sequencing input: naive CD4+ T cells from blood. The receptors shown here come from a woman aged 18-29 years in good health.

The chain joins TRBV20-1 to TRBJ2-7; D not certain. CDR1 and CDR2 from the germline V gene are DFQATT and SNEGSKA (reference sequence). V shed 3 bases and J shed 6 bases, with 9 bases lying between them. This CDR3 is built from 11 residues. CDR3 sequence reads: CSASLGVEQYF. The CDR3 region has the DNA TGCAGTGCTAGTCTCGGCGTCGAGCAGTACTTC.

In its sample, this clone was seen a few times. J is TRBJ2-7 and V is TRBV5-1, with D unclear. V was cut by 2 bases and J by 0 bases, with 9 bases left in between. There are 14 residues in the CDR3. Germline-derived CDR1 and CDR2 are SGHRS and YFSETQ. The CDR3 is CASSFDFPSYEQYF. For the CDR3, the DNA is TGCGCCAGCAGCTTCGACTTCCCCTCCTACGAGCAGTACTTC.

V gene TRBV10-3 combines with J gene TRBJ1-5; 8 nucleotides line up with TRBD1. Germline assignment: CDR1 ENHRY and CDR2 SYGVKD. Trimming took 2 bases from V and 2 from J; bases not matched to a gene: 5. The CDR3 runs 16 residues. DNA for the CDR3: TGTGCCATCAGTGAGGGATGGGGACAGGGCAATCAGCCCCAGCATTTT. Encoded protein: CAISEGWGQGNQPQHF.

This clone has more than one count but fewer than ten. The J gene is TRBJ1-5, the V gene TRBV19; D ambiguous. Germline V CDR1 and CDR2: LNHDA, SQIVND (reference sequence). V dropped 4 bases and J dropped 2 bases, with 9 bases sitting between them. The CDR3 spans 14 residues. The CDR3 sequence: CASSTVPRNQPQHF. The CDR3 DNA follows: TGTGCCAGTAGTACAGTACCACGCAATCAGCCCCAGCATTTT.

This chain joins TRBV5-1 and TRBJ2-3; TRBD2 agrees at 10 bases. CDR1 and CDR2 (germline): SGHRS, YFSETQ. This CDR3 region has 17 residues. Trimming at V came to 4 bases and at J to 1 base, leaving 9 bases not matched to a gene. CDR3 in amino acids: CASSPWTSGPRTDTQYF. Here the CDR3 DNA reads TGCGCCAGCAGCCCTTGGACTAGCGGACCCCGCACAGATACGCAGTATTTT.

The chain has TRBV7-9 and TRBJ2-7, with 10 bases aligning to TRBD2. The CDR3 length is 13 residues. The germline CDR1 and CDR2 sequences are SEHNR and FQNEAQ (reference sequence). The junction had 4 bases not matched to a gene; V was cut back by 8 bases and J by 3 bases. The CDR3 reads CASGAGGVYEQYF. CDR3 in DNA: TGTGCCAGCGGAGCGGGAGGGGTCTACGAGCAGTACTTC.

This clone has more than one count but fewer than ten. CDR3 amino acids: CSIRGQLNTEAFF. In DNA form, the CDR3 reads TGCAGCATAAGGGGGCAGTTGAACACTGAAGCTTTCTTT. The chain combines TRBV29-1 with TRBJ1-1, with TRBD1 matching 7 bases. CDR3 length equals 13 residues. Germline lookup yields CDR1 SQVTM and CDR2 ANQGSEA. V shed 8 bases and J 0 bases; nucleotides not matched to a gene: 6.

This clone turned up a few times. The chain couples TRBV2 to TRBJ2-2; no clear D. V was shortened by 3 bases and J by 4 bases, with 9 bases between the two germline ends. This CDR3 is built from 14 residues. The germline gives CDR1 SNHLY, CDR2 FYNNEI. CDR3 sequence: CASSDGVSTGELFF. The CDR3 nucleotides read TGTGCCAGCAGTGATGGGGTTAGCACCGGGGAGCTGTTTTTT.

This clone was seen more than once but under ten times. The V gene is TRBV7-9, the J gene TRBJ2-7; TRBD1 aligns across 10 bases. This CDR3 has 17 amino acids. Trimming cost V 5 bases and J 3 bases; bases outside gene matches: 13. Looked up from germline, CDR1 is SEHNR and CDR2 is FQNEAQ (reference sequence). The CDR3 reads CASSHGQGDLSYYEQYF. The CDR3 DNA reads TGTGCCAGCAGCCATGGACAGGGGGACCTCTCTTACTACGAGCAGTACTTC.

The chain links TRBV21-1 to TRBJ2-7; the D segment call TRBD2 is taken from the table without a DNA check. TRBV21-1 is shown as a pseudogene. This CDR3 spans 16 amino acids. CDR3 nucleotide sequence: TGTGCCAGCAGCCCCCACTTCGGTAGCCGGATCTACGAGCAGTACTTC. Amino acids: CASSPHFGSRIYEQYF.

This clone appeared a few times. The same CDR3 arises from other DNA sequences in this sample as well. The rearrangement uses TRBV7-2 and TRBJ2-1, with TRBD2 matching over 9 bases. The CDR3 is 15 residues long. Unmatched junction bases numbered 2, after V lost 1 base and J lost 4 bases. Germline V gene sequence: CDR1 SGHTA, CDR2 FQGNSA. CDR3 protein: CASSLELAGYNEQFF. The CDR3, as DNA: TGTGCCAGCAGCTTAGAACTAGCGGGTTACAATGAGCAGTTCTTC.

This clone showed up just a few times. This chain joins TRBV6-5 and TRBJ1-2, with D uncertain. CDR1 MNHEY and CDR2 SVGAGI come from the germline V gene. The CDR3 is 16 residues long. V dropped 0 bases and J dropped 2 bases, with 13 bases sitting between them. The CDR3 is CASSYSTSAANYGYTF. The CDR3 DNA follows: TGTGCCAGCAGTTACTCGACGTCGGCGGCGAACTATGGCTACACCTTC.

The rearrangement uses TRBV10-2 and TRBJ2-7; 10 bases are a match to TRBD1. Germline CDR1 and CDR2: WSHSY and SAAADI. J was trimmed by 4 bases and V by 10 bases; bases with no gene match: 16. CDR3 length: 16 residues. The CDR3 DNA reads as TGCGCCACTACGGACAGGGGGTACGGCTCGTCTTACGAGCAGTACTTC. This codes for CATTDRGYGSSYEQYF.

V and J are TRBV28 and TRBJ1-2; D might be TRBD1 (5 bases). Germline loops: CDR1 MDHEN, CDR2 SYDVKM. Trimming took off 8 bases at V and 8 bases at J, with 15 bases between the two ends. This CDR3 has 12 residues. CDR3 DNA sequence: TGTGCCAGCTCCCTCGGGGGGGAAGGCTACACCTTC. It codes for CASSLGGEGYTF.

This clone was picked up a small number of times. CDR3 nucleotide sequence: TGTGCCAGCAGCATACCGAAGGGGCTTCTAAGGTACAATGAGCAGTTCTTC. As protein: CASSIPKGLLRYNEQFF. The chain couples TRBV7-2 to TRBJ2-1; D is possibly TRBD1 (5 bases). CDR3 length equals 17 residues. Trimming pared 5 bases from V and 4 bases from J, leaving 21 bases between. Germline assignment: CDR1 SGHTA and CDR2 FQGNSA. The variable domain in full, completed from reference TRBV7-2 and TRBJ2-1, reads GAGVSQSPSNKVTEKGKDVELRCDPISGHTALYWYRQSLGQGLEFLIYFQGNSAPDKSGLPSDRFSAERTGGSVSTLTIQRTQQEDSAVYLCASSIPKGLLRYNEQFFGPGTRLTVL.

In this sample, this clone turned up a few times. This chain joins TRBV28 and TRBJ1-5; D is uncertain. The V end was cut by 2 bases, the J end by 7 bases, with 6 bases between. CDR3 size: 12 residues. Germline values: CDR1 MDHEN, CDR2 SYDVKM. CDR3 sequence reads: CASSLVRQPQHF. The CDR3 region has the DNA TGTGCCAGCAGTTTAGTGCGGCAGCCCCAGCATTTT.

This clone came up a few times. The rearrangement links TRBV11-2 to TRBJ2-5, with TRBD2 matching over 11 bases. Germline V gene lookup returns CDR1 SGHAT and CDR2 FQNNGV. The CDR3 has 17 amino acids. Losses at the gene ends were 1 base for V and 2 bases for J; bases not matched to a gene: 6. CDR3 protein: CASSLVSRLAGQETQYF. The CDR3 nucleotides are TGTGCCAGCAGCTTAGTCAGTCGACTAGCGGGACAAGAGACCCAGTACTTC.

This clone was seen a handful of times. A junction end diverges from the germline sequence, so it may reflect a read error. The J gene is TRBJ2-2, the V gene TRBV7-7, with D perhaps TRBD1 or TRBD2 (6 bases each). The CDR3 sequence is 17 residues long. Germline assignment: CDR1 SSHAT and CDR2 FNYEAQ (reference sequence). DNA for the CDR3: TGTGCTAGCAGCTTAGCGGCCTCAGGGGCAGGGACCGGGGAGCTGTTTTTT. It encodes CASSLAASGAGTGELFF.

This clone came up a few times. The CDR3 bases are TGTGCCAGCAGTATCACTCCCGGAAACACCATATATTTT. This encodes CASSITPGNTIYF. This chain uses TRBV27 with TRBJ1-3; D is uncertain. Germline V gene sequence: CDR1 MNHEY, CDR2 SMNVEV (reference sequence). Trimming pared 5 bases from V and 4 bases from J, leaving 9 bases between. The CDR3 runs 13 residues.

This clone was found a few times. Additional DNA sequences in this sample encode the identical CDR3. The chain joins TRBV7-2 to TRBJ2-3; no clear D gene. Germline lookup yields CDR1 SGHTA and CDR2 FQGNSA. The CDR3 covers 14 residues. V was trimmed by 2 bases and J by 1 base, leaving 7 bases between them. CDR3 bases: TGTGCCAGCAGCTTAAATCGGGGCACAGATACGCAGTATTTT. Residues: CASSLNRGTDTQYF.

This clone was found a few times. The V call is TRBV7-8, the J call TRBJ2-2; 9 bases fit TRBD1. Germline values: CDR1 SGHVS, CDR2 FQNEAQ. This CDR3 region has 18 residues. V shed 4 bases and J 1 base; nucleotides not matched to a gene: 10. The chain's CDR3 is CASSSGGTGRLNTGELFF. The CDR3 DNA reads TGTGCCAGCAGCTCAGGTGGGACAGGGAGGTTGAACACCGGGGAGCTGTTTTTT. Using reference TRBV7-8 and TRBJ2-2 for the parts outside the CDR3, the full variable domain is GAGVSQSPRYKVAKRGQDVALRCDPISGHVSLFWYQQALGQGPEFLTYFQNEAQLDKSGLPSDRFFAERPEGSVSTLKIQRTQQEDSAVYLCASSSGGTGRLNTGELFFGEGSRLTVL.